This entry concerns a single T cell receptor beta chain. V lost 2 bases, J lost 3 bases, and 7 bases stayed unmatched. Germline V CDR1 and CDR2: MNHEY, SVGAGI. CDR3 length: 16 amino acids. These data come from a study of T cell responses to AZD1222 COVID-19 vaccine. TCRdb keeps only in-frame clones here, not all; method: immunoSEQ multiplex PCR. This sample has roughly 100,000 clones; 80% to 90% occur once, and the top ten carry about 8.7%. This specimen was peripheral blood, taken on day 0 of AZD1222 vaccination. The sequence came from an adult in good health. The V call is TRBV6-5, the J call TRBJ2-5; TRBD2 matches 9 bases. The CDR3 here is CASSYDQRGVKETQYF. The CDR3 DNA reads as TGTGCCAGCAGTTACGACCAGCGGGGGGTAAAAGAGACCCAGTACTTC.